The entry that follows covers one T cell receptor beta chain sequence. Original handling: Cell counts per sample came from amplifying reference gene primers. Using immunoSEQ multiplex PCR, the repertoire was profiled, and TCRdb retains in-frame clones only, with some absent. The DNA gave D and trimming, while V, J and clone size come from that table. The sample has just over 250,000 clones, roughly 90% seen once. Germline values: CDR1 MNHEY, CDR2 SVGAGI. Trimming removed 5 bases from V and 2 bases from J; junction bases left unmatched: 6. The CDR3 runs 14 residues. The data stem from a study of blood T cell repertoires in COVID-19. Across the study: The origin of the acute and convalescent COVID-19 samples was the United States, Italy and Spain. In each case, the material was cDNA or gDNA derived from T cells, B-cell-depleted T cells, or PBMCs.

This clonotype originated in a man aged 55-75 years who had recovered from COVID-19. The chain carries TRBV6-5 and TRBJ2-7; the match to TRBD2 covers 7 bases. Sequenced material: peripheral blood. The CDR3 DNA sequence: TGTGCCAGCAGTATCACTAGCGTTGCCTACGAGCAGTACTTC. As protein: CASSITSVAYEQYF.